The rows below give T cell receptor beta chains drawn from one sample of a study of vaccination effects on CD4 cells after COVID-19. No antigen has been assigned to these receptors. Here immunoSEQ multiplex PCR was the method, and the copy in TCRdb shows in-frame clones only, minus some. Of approximately 44,000 clones listed, over 60% are singletons. The starting material was CD4+ T cells from PBMCs cultured with HCoV-NL63 spike peptides, obtained before COVID-19 vaccination. The receptors come from a human donor who received a COVID-19 vaccine. Both conserved end residues are part of each CDR3.

>TRBV7-9|TRBJ1-5
CASSLGARDRSNQPQHF
>TRBV7-2|TRBJ1-5
CASSFIGPNQPQHF
>TRBV6-2/TRBV6-3|TRBJ2-1
CASSRHGQPDNEQFF
>TRBV6-5|TRBJ1-2
CASRRQDGSYTF
>TRBV6-4|TRBJ2-1
CASSDVPSGIYNEQFF
>TRBV5-4|TRBJ1-1
CASSSRTGPNTEAFF
>TRBV7-9|TRBJ1-1
CASSLVGSRNTEAFF
>TRBV9|TRBJ2-5
CASSLLTGPQETQYF
>TRBV30|TRBJ1-1
CAWSGRGGRDTEAFF
>TRBV5-1|TRBJ1-6
CASSQGPTSSPLHF
>TRBV10-1|TRBJ2-2
CASSSRTTGELFF
>TRBV19|TRBJ2-6
CASRASGSSGANVLTF
>TRBV9|TRBJ1-6
CASSDSNSPLHF
>TRBV30|TRBJ2-1
CAWKPGAGNYNEQFF
>TRBV14|TRBJ2-1
CASSQWLTGNEQFF
>TRBV28|TRBJ2-5
CASSLLQQETQYF
>TRBV28|TRBJ2-5
CASRYRGLVGMETQYF
>TRBV7-9|TRBJ2-5
CASSLVVETQYF
>TRBV5-4|TRBJ2-5
CASSSPTSAETQYF
>TRBV27|TRBJ1-5
CASSLGYSNQPQHF
>TRBV2|TRBJ2-5
CASNNYPQGAGETQYF
>TRBV3-1/TRBV3-2|TRBJ1-2
CASSQVRSGYTF
>TRBV9|TRBJ2-5
CASSSGAGETQYF
>TRBV30|TRBJ1-3
CAWSQGSAGNTIYF
>TRBV5-1|TRBJ1-1
CASRGQGMNTEAFF
>TRBV7-2|TRBJ1-1
CASSSQPGTANTEAFF
>TRBV5-1|TRBJ1-2
CASSSSREGRGYTF
>TRBV27|TRBJ1-4
CASSFYATNEKLFF
>TRBV20-1|TRBJ2-5
CSVTAGETQYF
>TRBV15|TRBJ1-4
CATSSPMRGKTNEKLFF
>TRBV6-2/TRBV6-3|TRBJ1-5
CASSYSTRNQPQHF
>TRBV9|TRBJ2-1
CASSPLVGKPSYNEQFF
>TRBV19|TRBJ2-3
CASSSPSGGTDTQYF
>TRBV23-1|TRBJ2-5
CASSLGDGTQYF
>TRBV7-2|TRBJ1-2
CASSFGGTGNNYGYTF
>TRBV24-1|TRBJ1-1
CATSERQGTEAFF
>TRBV19|TRBJ2-5
CASSIGGAQETQYF
>TRBV7-2|TRBJ2-6
CASSLVAGAFLAGANVLTF
>TRBV30|TRBJ2-3
CAWRLSGGTDTQYF
>TRBV4-1|TRBJ2-2
CASSLSPTSGGRNTGELFF
>TRBV30|TRBJ1-5
CAWSVLGGSGSNQPQHF
>TRBV12-3/TRBV12-4|TRBJ1-3
CASNLNSDTIYF
>TRBV10-1|TRBJ1-1
CASSAGAEAFF
>TRBV5-4|TRBJ1-4
CASSLDLAGVGGEKLFF
>TRBV24-1|TRBJ1-1
CATSAGGAGNTEAFF
>TRBV14|TRBJ2-5
CASSQGRNPDLESQYF
>TRBV29-1|TRBJ1-2
CSVGTGTGKGYTF
>TRBV18|TRBJ2-5
CASSPGETQYF
>TRBV3-1/TRBV3-2|TRBJ2-2
CASGGYTGELFF
>TRBV6-5|TRBJ1-1
CASSYLAANTEAFF
>TRBV5-1|TRBJ2-6
CASRRGRTQSSGANVLTF
>TRBV18|TRBJ1-5
CASSRDSNQPQHF
>TRBV24-1|TRBJ2-5
CATSATGEETQYF
>TRBV18|TRBJ2-1
CASSLGPSGYAEQFF
>TRBV7-2|TRBJ2-1
CASSLTPAGSGNEQFF
>TRBV4-3|TRBJ1-3
CASSQDAGPGAGNTIYF